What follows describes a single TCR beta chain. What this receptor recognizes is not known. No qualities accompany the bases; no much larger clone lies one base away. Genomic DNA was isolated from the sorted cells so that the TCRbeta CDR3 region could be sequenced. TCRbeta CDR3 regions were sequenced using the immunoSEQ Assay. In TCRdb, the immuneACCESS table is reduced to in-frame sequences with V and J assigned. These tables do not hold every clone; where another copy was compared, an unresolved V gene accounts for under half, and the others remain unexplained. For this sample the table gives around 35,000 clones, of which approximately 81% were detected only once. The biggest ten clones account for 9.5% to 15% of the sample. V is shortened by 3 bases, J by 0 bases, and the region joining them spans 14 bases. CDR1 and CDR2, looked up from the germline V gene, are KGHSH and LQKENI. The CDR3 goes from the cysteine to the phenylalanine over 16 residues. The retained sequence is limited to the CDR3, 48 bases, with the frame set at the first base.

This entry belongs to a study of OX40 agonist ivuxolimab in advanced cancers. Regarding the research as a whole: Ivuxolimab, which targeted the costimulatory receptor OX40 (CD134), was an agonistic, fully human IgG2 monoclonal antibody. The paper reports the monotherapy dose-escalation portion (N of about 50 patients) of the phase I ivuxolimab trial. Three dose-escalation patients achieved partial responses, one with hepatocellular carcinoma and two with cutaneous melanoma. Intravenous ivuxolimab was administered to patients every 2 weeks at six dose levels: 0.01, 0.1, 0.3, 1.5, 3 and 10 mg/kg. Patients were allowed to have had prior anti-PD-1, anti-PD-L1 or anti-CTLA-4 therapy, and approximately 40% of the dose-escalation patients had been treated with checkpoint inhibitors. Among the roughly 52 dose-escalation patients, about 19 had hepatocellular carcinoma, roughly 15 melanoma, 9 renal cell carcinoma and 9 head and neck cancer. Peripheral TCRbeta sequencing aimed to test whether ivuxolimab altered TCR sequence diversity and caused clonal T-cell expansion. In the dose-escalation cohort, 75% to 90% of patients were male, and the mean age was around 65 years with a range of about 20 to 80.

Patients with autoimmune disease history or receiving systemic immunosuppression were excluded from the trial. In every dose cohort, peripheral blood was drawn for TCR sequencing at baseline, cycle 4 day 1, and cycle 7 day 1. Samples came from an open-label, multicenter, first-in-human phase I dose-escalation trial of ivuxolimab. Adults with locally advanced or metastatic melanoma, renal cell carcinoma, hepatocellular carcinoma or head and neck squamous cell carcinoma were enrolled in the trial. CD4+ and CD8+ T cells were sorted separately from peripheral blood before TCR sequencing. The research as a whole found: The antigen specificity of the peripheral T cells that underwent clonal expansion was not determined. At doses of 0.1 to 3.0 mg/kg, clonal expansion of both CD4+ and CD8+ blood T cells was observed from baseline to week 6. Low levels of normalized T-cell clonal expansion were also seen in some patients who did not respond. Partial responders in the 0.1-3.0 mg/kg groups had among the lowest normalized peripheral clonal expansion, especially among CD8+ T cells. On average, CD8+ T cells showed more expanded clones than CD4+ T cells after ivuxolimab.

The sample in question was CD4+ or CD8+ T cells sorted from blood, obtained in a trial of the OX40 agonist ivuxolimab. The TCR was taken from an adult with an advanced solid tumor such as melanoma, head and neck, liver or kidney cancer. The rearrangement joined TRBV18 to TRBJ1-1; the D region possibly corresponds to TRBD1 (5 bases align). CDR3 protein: CASSPDSLAMNTEAFF. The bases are TGTGCCAGCTCACCTGACAGTTTAGCCATGAACACTGAAGCTTTCTTT. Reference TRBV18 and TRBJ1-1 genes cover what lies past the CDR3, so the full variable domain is NAGVMQNPRHLVRRRGQEARLRCSPMKGHSHVYWYRQLPEEGLKFMVYLQKENIIDESGMPKERFSAEFPKEGPSILRIQQVVRGDSAAYFCASSPDSLAMNTEAFFGQGTRLTVV.